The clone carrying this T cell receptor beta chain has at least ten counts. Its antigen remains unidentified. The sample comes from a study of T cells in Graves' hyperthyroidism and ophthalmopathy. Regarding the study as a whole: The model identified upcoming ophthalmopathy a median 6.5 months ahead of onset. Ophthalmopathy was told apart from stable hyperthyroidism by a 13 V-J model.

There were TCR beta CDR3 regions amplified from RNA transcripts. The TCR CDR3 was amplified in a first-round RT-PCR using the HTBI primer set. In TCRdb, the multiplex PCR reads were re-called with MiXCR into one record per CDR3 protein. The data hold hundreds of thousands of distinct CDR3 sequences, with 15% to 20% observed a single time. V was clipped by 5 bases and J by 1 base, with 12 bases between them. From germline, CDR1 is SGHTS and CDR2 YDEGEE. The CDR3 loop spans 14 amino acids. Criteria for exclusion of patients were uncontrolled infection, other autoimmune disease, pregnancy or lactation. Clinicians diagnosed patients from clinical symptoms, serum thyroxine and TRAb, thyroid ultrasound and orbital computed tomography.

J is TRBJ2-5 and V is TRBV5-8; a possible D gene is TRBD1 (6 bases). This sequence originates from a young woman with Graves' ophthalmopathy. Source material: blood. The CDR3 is CASSADSVQETQYF. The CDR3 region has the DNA TGTGCCAGCAGTGCGGACAGCGTCCAAGAGACCCAGTACTTC.